The clone carrying this TCR beta chain was recorded at least ten times. This CDR3 has 15 amino acids. V shed 4 bases, J shed 2 bases, and the junction held 7 bases outside the gene matches. Germline V CDR1 and CDR2: LGHDT, YNNKEL (reference sequence). The data stem from a study of blood T cell repertoires in COVID-19. Here immunoSEQ multiplex PCR was the method, and the copy in TCRdb shows in-frame clones only, minus some. Here the sample spans roughly 200,000 clones, about 87% being singletons. The sequenced material came from PBMCs or T cells enriched from blood (not recorded which). This TCR was sampled from a woman aged 25-40 years who had recovered from COVID-19. The chain joins TRBV3-1 (or the pseudogene TRBV3-2) to TRBJ1-2; the match to TRBD1 covers 7 bases. CDR3 region: CASSLSTGLNYGYTF. The DNA for the CDR3 is TGTGCCAGCAGCCTATCGACAGGGCTCAACTATGGCTACACCTTC.